This T cell receptor (beta chain) came from a study of T cell clonality in common variable immunodeficiency. General study results and limits: In common variable immunodeficiency, TCR beta chains reportedly carried fewer deletions and N-nucleotide insertions.

Germline V lookup: CDR1 DFQATT, CDR2 SNEGSKA (reference sequence). V shed 3 bases and J shed 0 bases, with 12 bases lying between them. The CDR3 runs 14 residues. CVID meant reduced serum IgG, IgA and/or IgM plus specific antibody deficiency. Both groups were predominantly of Caucasian heritage. CVID and control samples used equivalent genomic DNA input. TCRdb's copy holds only in-frame clones and misses some; the assay was immunoSEQ multiplex PCR. The sample contains 30,000 to 40,000 clones, none occurring once; roughly 6.1% lies in the top ten. This clone is deemed medium-sized. What it binds is unknown. Sequencing ends 3 residues short of the CDR3 end; the germline J gene provides the rest.

Sequenced material: peripheral blood mononuclear cells. The gene calls are TRBV20-1 and TRBJ2-7, with D maybe TRBD1 (6 bases). This clonotype was obtained from a human donor with common variable immunodeficiency. The DNA read from the CDR3 is TGCAGTGCTAGTCAGGGGACGACCTCCTACGAG. Amino acid sequence: CSASQGTTSYE. The CDR3 in full is CSASQGTTSYEQYF.